This TCR beta chain comes out of a study of cytomegalovirus exposure and HLA in healthy donors. Comment on this clone: The target antigen is unknown.

Study observations and caveats: Immune exposure was documented only through CMV serostatus. It was taken for granted in presence/absence analyses that sequencing depth across donors was roughly uniform.

Use of 60 Vbeta and 13 Jbeta primers characterized the PCR. Measured with immunoSEQ multiplex PCR; TCRdb has only the in-frame clones, and not every one. The repertoire holds more than 85,000 clones, with 76% as singletons. Trimming pared 1 base from V and 1 base from J, leaving 9 bases between. Germline CDR1 SGDLS, CDR2 YYNGEE. The CDR3 loop spans 15 amino acids. The sequencing sample was made of PBMCs. This chain joins TRBV9 and TRBJ2-1, with D possibly matching TRBD1 (6 bases). This TCR was recovered from a man in his forties or fifties in good health and CMV-seropositive. DNA for the CDR3: TGTGCCAGCAGCGTACAGGGGTATTCCTACAATGAGCAGTTCTTC. This sequence encodes CASSVQGYSYNEQFF. The complete variable domain, with remaining parts taken from reference TRBV9 and TRBJ2-1, reads DSGVTQTPKHLITATGQRVTLRCSPRSGDLSVYWYQQSLDQGLQFLIQYYNGEERAKGNILERFSAQQFPDLHSELNLSSLELGDSALYFCASSVQGYSYNEQFFGPGTRLTVL.